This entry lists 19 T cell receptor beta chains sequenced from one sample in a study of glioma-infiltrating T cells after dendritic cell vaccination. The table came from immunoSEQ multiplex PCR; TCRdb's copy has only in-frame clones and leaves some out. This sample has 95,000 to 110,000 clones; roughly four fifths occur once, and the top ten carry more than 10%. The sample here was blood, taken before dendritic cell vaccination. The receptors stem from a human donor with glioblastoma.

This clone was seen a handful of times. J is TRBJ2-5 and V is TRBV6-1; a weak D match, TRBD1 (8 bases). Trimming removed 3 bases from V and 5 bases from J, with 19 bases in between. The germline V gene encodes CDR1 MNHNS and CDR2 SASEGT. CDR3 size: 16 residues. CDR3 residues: CASSDYRGGFYETQYF. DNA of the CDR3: TGTGCCAGCAGTGATTACAGGGGGGGCTTTTATGAGACCCAGTACTTC.

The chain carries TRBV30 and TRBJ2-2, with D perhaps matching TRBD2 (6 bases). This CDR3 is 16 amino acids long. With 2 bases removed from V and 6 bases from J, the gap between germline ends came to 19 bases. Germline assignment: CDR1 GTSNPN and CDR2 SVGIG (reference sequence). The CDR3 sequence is CAWSPPSEWRAGELFF. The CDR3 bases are TGTGCCTGGAGTCCCCCATCCGAGTGGAGGGCCGGGGAGCTGTTTTTT. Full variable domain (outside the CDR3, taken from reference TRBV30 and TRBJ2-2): SQTIHQWPATLVQPVGSPLSLECTVEGTSNPNLYWYRQAAGRGLQLLFYSVGIGQISSEVPQNLSASRPQDRQFILSSKKLLLSDSGFYLCAWSPPSEWRAGELFFGEGSRLTVL.

The CDR3 loop reads CASSEPNQETGAFF. DNA of the CDR3: TGCGCCAGCAGTGAGCCAAACCAAGAGACAGGGGCTTTCTTT. This rearrangement joins TRBV10-1 to TRBJ1-1; TRBD1 aligns across 7 bases. Trimming at V came to 2 bases and at J to 11 bases, leaving 11 bases not matched to a gene. Germline CDR1 and CDR2: WNHNN and SYGVQD (reference sequence). This CDR3 region has 14 residues.

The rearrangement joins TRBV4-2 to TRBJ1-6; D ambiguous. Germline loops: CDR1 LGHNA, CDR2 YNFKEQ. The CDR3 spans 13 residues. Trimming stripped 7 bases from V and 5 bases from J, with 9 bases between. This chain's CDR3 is CASTELNNSPLHF. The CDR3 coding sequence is TGTGCCAGCACCGAGCTGAATAATTCACCCCTCCACTTT.

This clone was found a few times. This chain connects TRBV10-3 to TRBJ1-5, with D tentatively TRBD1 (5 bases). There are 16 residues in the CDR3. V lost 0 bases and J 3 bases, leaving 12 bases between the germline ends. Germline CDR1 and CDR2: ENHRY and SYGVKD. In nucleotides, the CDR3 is TGTGCCATCAGTGAGTCCGCAGGGTTACACAATCAGCCCCAGCATTTT. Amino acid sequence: CAISESAGLHNQPQHF.

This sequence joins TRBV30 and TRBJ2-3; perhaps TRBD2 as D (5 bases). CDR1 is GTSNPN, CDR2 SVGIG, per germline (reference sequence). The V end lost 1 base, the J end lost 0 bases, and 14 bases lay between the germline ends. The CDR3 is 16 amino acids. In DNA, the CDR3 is TGTGCCTGGAGTGCTTTTGAGGGCAGGAGCACAGATACGCAGTATTTT. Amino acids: CAWSAFEGRSTDTQYF.

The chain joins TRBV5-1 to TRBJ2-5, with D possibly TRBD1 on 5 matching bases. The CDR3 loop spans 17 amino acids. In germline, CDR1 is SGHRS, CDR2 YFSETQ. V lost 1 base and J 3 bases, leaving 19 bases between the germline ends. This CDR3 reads CASSLPPGPQRKETQYF. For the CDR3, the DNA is TGCGCCAGCAGCTTGCCCCCAGGGCCCCAAAGAAAAGAGACCCAGTACTTC.

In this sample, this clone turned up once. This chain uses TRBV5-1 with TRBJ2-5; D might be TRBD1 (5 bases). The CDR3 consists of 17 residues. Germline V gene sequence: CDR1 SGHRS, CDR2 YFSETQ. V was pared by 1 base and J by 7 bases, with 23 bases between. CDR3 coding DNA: TGCGCCAGCAGCTTGAGGGCAGATGGGGCAGACGGTGCGACCCAGTACTTC. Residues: CASSLRADGADGATQYF. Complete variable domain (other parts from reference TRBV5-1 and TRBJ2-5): KAGVTQTPRYLIKTRGQQVTLSCSPISGHRSVSWYQQTPGQGLQFLFEYFSETQRNKGNFPGRFSGRQFSNSRSEMNVSTLELGDSALYLCASSLRADGADGATQYFGPGTRLLVL.

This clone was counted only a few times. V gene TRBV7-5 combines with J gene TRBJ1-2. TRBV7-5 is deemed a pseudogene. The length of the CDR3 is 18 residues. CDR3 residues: CARSLALRGPRANYGYTF. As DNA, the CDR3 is TGTGCCAGAAGCTTAGCGCTTCGAGGGCCGAGAGCTAACTATGGCTACACCTTC.

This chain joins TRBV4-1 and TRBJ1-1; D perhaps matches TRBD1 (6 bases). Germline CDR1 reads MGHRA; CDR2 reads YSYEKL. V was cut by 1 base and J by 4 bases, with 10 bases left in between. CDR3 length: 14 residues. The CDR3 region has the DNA TGCGCCAGCAGCCAAGCAGGGGAAGGCACTGAAGCTTTCTTT. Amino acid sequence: CASSQAGEGTEAFF.

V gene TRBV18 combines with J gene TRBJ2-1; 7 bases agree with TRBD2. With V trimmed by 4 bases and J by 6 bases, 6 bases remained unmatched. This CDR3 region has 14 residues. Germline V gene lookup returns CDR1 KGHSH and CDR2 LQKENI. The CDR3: CASSLEGGSNEQFF. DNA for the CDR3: TGTGCCAGCTCACTGGAGGGAGGGTCCAATGAGCAGTTCTTC. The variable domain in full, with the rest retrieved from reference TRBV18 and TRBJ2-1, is NAGVMQNPRHLVRRRGQEARLRCSPMKGHSHVYWYRQLPEEGLKFMVYLQKENIIDESGMPKERFSAEFPKEGPSILRIQQVVRGDSAAYFCASSLEGGSNEQFFGPGTRLTVL.

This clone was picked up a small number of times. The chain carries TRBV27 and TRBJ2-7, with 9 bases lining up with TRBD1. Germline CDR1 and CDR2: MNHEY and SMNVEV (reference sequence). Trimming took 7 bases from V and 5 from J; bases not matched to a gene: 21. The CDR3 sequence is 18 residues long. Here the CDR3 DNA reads TGTGCCAGCACCCCCTCCTACGGCAGGGGACAGGGTAAACACGAGCAGTACTTC. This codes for CASTPSYGRGQGKHEQYF.

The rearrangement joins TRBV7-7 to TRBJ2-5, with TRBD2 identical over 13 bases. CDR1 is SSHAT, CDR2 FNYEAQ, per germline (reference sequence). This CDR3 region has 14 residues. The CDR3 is CATRTSGGKQTQYF. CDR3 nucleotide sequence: TGTGCAACAAGGACTAGCGGGGGTAAACAGACCCAGTACTTC.

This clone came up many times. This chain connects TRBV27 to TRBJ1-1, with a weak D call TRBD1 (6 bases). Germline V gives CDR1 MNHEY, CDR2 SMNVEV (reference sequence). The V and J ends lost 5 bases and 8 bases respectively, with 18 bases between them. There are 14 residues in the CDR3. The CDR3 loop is CASSLYGEGGEAFF. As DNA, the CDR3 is TGTGCCAGCAGTCTTTACGGGGAGGGGGGGGAAGCTTTCTTT.

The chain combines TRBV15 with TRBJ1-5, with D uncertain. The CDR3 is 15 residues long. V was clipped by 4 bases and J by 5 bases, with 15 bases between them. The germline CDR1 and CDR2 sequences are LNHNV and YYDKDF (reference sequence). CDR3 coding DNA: TGTGCCACCAGCAAACGCGGGGTTGGCGATCAGCCCCAGCATTTT. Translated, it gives CATSKRGVGDQPQHF.

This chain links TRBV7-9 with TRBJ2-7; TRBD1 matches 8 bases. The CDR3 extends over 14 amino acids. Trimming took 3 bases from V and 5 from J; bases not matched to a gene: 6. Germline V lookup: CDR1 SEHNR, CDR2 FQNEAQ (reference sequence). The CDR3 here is CASSLGQAINEQYF. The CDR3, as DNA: TGTGCCAGCAGCTTGGGACAGGCGATAAACGAGCAGTACTTC.

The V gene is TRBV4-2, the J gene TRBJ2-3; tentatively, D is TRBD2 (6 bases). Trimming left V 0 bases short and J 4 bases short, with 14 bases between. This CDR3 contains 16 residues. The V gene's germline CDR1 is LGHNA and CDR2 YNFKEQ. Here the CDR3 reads CASSQDLRGRPDTQYF. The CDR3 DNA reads TGTGCCAGCAGCCAAGATCTGCGGGGACGACCAGATACGCAGTATTTT.

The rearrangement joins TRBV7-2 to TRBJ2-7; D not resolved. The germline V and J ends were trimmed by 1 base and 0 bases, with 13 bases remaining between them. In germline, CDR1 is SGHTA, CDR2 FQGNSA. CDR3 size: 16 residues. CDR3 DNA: TGTGCCAGCAGCTTAGGTTTGAGGTCTTACTCCTACGAGCAGTACTTC. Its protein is CASSLGLRSYSYEQYF.

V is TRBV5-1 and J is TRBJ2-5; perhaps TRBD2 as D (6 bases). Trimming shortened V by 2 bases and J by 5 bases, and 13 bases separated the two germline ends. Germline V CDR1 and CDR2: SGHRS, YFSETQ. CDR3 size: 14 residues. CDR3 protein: CASSFRDSGETQYF. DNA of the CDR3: TGCGCCAGCAGCTTCCGTGATAGCGGCGAGACCCAGTACTTC. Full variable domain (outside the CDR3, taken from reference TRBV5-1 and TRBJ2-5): KAGVTQTPRYLIKTRGQQVTLSCSPISGHRSVSWYQQTPGQGLQFLFEYFSETQRNKGNFPGRFSGRQFSNSRSEMNVSTLELGDSALYLCASSFRDSGETQYFGPGTRLLVL.